Shown below are 10 T cell receptor beta chains from a single sample sequenced in a study of cytomegalovirus exposure and HLA in healthy donors. The PCR had 60 Vbeta and 13 Jbeta primers. Repertoires were generated with immunoSEQ multiplex PCR, while TCRdb's copy carries only in-frame clones and drops some. Among roughly 160,000 clones listed, roughly 79% were seen once. Specimen: PBMCs. These receptors came from a woman aged 50 to 60 in good health and CMV-seronegative.

This chain uses TRBV5-1 with TRBJ2-5, with D unresolved. V lost 0 bases and J 5 bases, leaving 11 bases between the germline ends. Germline V gene sequence: CDR1 SGHRS, CDR2 YFSETQ. This CDR3 has 14 residues. The CDR3: CASSLVAGSETQYF. CDR3 in DNA: TGCGCCAGCAGCTTGGTGGCCGGGTCGGAGACCCAGTACTTC.

J is TRBJ1-5 and V is TRBV5-5, with TRBD1 matching 9 bases. From germline, CDR1 is SGHKS and CDR2 YYEKEE (reference sequence). Germline trimming cut 4 bases from V and 4 bases from J; bases unmatched to any gene: 3. The CDR3 runs to 14 residues. The CDR3 loop reads CASSVGTGNQPQHF. The CDR3 region has the DNA TGTGCCAGCAGCGTCGGGACAGGGAATCAGCCCCAGCATTTT. Based on the CDR3 plus reference TRBV5-5 and TRBJ1-5, the full variable domain is DAGVTQSPTHLIKTRGQQVTLRCSPISGHKSVSWYQQVLGQGPQFIFQYYEKEERGRGNFPDRFSARQFPNYSSELNVNALLLGDSALYLCASSVGTGNQPQHFGDGTRLSIL.

This chain links TRBV10-1 with TRBJ2-5; 8 nucleotides agree with TRBD2. The J call is uncertain, as TRBJ2-7 better fits the DNA end. In germline, CDR1 is WNHNN, CDR2 SYGVQD (reference sequence). This CDR3 region has 16 residues. Here the CDR3 reads CASTGYCGGSSYEQYF. The CDR3 DNA is TGCGCCAGCACCGGATACTGCGGGGGGAGCTCCTACGAGCAGTACTTC.

This chain uses TRBV7-2 with TRBJ2-7, with a tentative D call TRBD2 (5 bases). V was clipped by 5 bases and J by 2 bases, with 16 bases between them. From germline, CDR1 is SGHTA and CDR2 FQGNSA. CDR3 length equals 15 residues. The chain's CDR3 is CASSQRVPGAYEQYF. As DNA, the CDR3 is TGTGCCAGCAGCCAGAGGGTGCCTGGAGCCTACGAGCAGTACTTC.

V and J are TRBV7-3 and TRBJ2-1; 9 bases map to TRBD1. The CDR3 spans 15 residues. The V gene's germline CDR1 is SGHTA and CDR2 FQGTGA. Unmatched junction bases numbered 2, after V lost 3 bases and J lost 2 bases. The CDR3 protein is CASSFDRGTYNEQFF. The CDR3 region has the DNA TGTGCCAGCAGCTTCGACAGGGGGACCTACAATGAGCAGTTCTTC.

The chain joins TRBV18 to TRBJ2-3; TRBD1 aligns across 8 bases. There are 16 residues in the CDR3. From germline, CDR1 is KGHSH and CDR2 LQKENI. V gave up 5 bases and J gave up 3 bases; unmatched junction bases: 10. DNA for the CDR3: TGTGCCAGCTCAATTACAGGACAGGGATCGACAGATACGCAGTATTTT. Protein sequence: CASSITGQGSTDTQYF.

The chain combines TRBV7-2 with TRBJ2-2; TRBD2 might be the D (5 bases). V lost 3 bases and J lost 3, with 23 bases in between. The CDR3 consists of 19 residues. The germline V gene encodes CDR1 SGHTA and CDR2 FQGNSA. The CDR3, as DNA: TGTGCCAGCAGCTTTCGACTGCCCACTAGTATGTGGGACACCGGGGAGCTGTTTTTT. Amino acids: CASSFRLPTSMWDTGELFF.

The V gene is TRBV13, the J gene TRBJ1-5; 7 bases line up with TRBD1. The CDR3 consists of 15 residues. V was clipped by 6 bases and J by 4 bases; unmatched bases: 9. Germline CDR1 is PRHDT and CDR2 is FYEKMQ (reference sequence). CDR3 coding DNA: TGTGCCAGCAGTCTAGCAGGGGGAAGTAATCAGCCCCAGCATTTT. Protein: CASSLAGGSNQPQHF.

The chain recombines TRBV5-1 with TRBJ2-5, with a possible D match to TRBD2 (5 bases). Trimming shortened V by 1 base and J by 4 bases, and 14 bases separated the two germline ends. The CDR3 has 15 residues. CDR1 is SGHRS and CDR2 is YFSETQ in the germline V gene. The CDR3 sequence: CASSLSRGFGETQYF. In nucleotides, the CDR3 is TGCGCCAGCAGCTTGTCCCGGGGTTTTGGAGAGACCCAGTACTTC. Full variable domain (outside the CDR3, taken from reference TRBV5-1 and TRBJ2-5): KAGVTQTPRYLIKTRGQQVTLSCSPISGHRSVSWYQQTPGQGLQFLFEYFSETQRNKGNFPGRFSGRQFSNSRSEMNVSTLELGDSALYLCASSLSRGFGETQYFGPGTRLLVL.

The CDR3 coding sequence is TGTGCCAGCAGCCCGCGACAGAGCTCCTATAATTCACCCCTCCACTTT. It is translated as CASSPRQSSYNSPLHF. The chain is built from TRBV7-6 and TRBJ1-6; D may be TRBD1 (5 bases). Germline V gene sequence: CDR1 SGHVS, CDR2 FNYEAQ. This CDR3 is 16 amino acids long. V gave up 5 bases and J gave up 0 bases, with 11 bases separating them.